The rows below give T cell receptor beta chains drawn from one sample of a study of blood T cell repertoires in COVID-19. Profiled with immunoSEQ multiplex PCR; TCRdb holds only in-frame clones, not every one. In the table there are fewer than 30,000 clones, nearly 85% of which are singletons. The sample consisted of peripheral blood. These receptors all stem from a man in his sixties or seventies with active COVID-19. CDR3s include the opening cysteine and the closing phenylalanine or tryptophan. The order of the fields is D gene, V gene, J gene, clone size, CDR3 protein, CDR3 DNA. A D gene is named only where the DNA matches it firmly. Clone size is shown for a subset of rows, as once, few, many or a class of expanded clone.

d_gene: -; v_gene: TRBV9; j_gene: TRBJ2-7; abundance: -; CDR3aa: CASSVGSKRDEQYF; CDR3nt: TGTGCCAGCAGCGTAGGCAGCAAACGGGACGAGCAGTACTTC
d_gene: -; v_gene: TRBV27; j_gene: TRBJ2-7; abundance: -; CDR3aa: CASRRGDSLSYEQYF; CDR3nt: TGTGCCAGCAGAAGGGGTGACAGTCTCTCCTACGAGCAGTACTTC
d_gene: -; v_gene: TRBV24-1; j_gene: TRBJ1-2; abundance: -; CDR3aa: CATSDQGTPFYGYTF; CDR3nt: TGTGCCACCAGTGATCAGGGGACGCCTTTTTATGGCTACACCTTC
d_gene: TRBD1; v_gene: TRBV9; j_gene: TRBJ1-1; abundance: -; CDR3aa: CASSVDRGMNTEAFF; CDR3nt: TGTGCCAGCAGCGTCGACAGGGGGATGAACACTGAAGCTTTCTTT
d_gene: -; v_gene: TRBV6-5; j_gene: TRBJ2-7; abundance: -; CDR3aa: CASSKGGSYEQYF; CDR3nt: TGTGCCAGCAGCAAAGGGGGATCCTACGAGCAGTACTTC
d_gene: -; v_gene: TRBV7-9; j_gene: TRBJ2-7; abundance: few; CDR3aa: CASSLTTGEQYF; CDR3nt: TGTGCCAGCAGCTTAACTACCGGCGAGCAGTACTTC
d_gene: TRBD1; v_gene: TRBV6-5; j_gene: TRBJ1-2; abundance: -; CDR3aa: CASSARQGNRGYTF; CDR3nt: TGTGCCAGCAGCGCCAGACAGGGCAACAGAGGCTACACCTTC
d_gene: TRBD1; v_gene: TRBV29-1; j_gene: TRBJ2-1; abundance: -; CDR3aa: CSVRPGTGVEKNYNEQFF; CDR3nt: TGCAGCGTTCGCCCCGGGACAGGGGTAGAAAAAAACTACAATGAGCAGTTCTTC
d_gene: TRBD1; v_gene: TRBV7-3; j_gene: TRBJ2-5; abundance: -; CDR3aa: CASSFGTGYQETQYF; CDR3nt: TGTGCCAGCAGCTTTGGGACAGGGTACCAAGAGACCCAGTACTTC
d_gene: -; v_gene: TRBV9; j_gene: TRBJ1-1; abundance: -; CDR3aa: CASSVQGGNTEAFF; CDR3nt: TGTGCCAGCAGCGTTCAGGGTGGGAACACTGAAGCTTTCTTT
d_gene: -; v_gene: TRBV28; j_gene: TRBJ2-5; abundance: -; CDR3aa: CASSFYQETQYF; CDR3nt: TGTGCCAGCAGTTTCTACCAAGAGACCCAGTACTTC
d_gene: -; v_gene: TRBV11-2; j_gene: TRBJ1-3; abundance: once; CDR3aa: CASSLARVPGNTIYF; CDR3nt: TGTGCCAGCAGCTTAGCGCGGGTTCCGGGAAACACCATATATTTT